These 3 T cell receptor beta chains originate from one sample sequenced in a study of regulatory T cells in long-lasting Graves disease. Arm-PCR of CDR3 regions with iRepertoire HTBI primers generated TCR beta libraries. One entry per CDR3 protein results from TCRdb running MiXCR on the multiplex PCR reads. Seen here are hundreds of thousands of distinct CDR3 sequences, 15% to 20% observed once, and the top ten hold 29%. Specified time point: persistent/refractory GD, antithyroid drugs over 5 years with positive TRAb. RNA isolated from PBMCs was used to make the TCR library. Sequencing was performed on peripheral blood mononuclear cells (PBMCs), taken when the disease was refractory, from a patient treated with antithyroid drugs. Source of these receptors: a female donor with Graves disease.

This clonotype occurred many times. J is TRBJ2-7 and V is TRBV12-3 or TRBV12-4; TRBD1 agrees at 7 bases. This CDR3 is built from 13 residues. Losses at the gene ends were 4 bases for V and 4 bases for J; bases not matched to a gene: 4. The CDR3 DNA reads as TGTGCCAGCAGTTACTCACAGGGGTACGAGCAGTACTTC. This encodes CASSYSQGYEQYF.

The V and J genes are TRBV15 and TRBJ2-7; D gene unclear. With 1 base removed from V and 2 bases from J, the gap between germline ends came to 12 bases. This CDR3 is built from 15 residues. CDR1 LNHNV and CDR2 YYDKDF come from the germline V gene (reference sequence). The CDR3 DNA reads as TGTGCCACCAGCAGAGGTGGGGTTCAGACCTACGAGCAGTACTTC. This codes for CATSRGGVQTYEQYF. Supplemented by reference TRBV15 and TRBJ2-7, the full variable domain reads DAMVIQNPRYQVTQFGKPVTLSCSQTLNHNVMYWYQQKSSQAPKLLFHYYDKDFNNEADTPDNFQSRRPNTSFCFLDIRSPGLGDTAMYLCATSRGGVQTYEQYFGPGTRLTVT.

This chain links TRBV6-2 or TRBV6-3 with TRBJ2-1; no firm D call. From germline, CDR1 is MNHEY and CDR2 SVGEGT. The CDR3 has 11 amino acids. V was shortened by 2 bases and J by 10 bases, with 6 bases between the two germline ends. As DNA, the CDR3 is TGTGCCAGCAGTTACGGCGAGGAGCAGTTCTTC. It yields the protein CASSYGEEQFF.